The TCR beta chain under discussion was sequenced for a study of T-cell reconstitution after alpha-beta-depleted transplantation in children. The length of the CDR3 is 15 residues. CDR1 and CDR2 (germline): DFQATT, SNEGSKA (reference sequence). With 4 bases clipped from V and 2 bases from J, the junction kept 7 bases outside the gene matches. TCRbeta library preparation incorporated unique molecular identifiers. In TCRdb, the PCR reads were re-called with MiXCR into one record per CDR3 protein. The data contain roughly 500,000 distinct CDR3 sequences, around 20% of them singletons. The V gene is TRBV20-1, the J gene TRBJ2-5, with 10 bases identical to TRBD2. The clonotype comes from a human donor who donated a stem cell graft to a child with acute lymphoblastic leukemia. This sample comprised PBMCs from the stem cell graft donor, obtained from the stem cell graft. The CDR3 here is CSANSGTSAQETQYF. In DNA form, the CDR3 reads TGCAGTGCTAATTCCGGGACTAGCGCACAAGAGACCCAGTACTTC.